Detailed here is one T cell receptor (beta chain). One junction end does not reproduce the germline sequence, and a read error may be involved. This sample is part of a study of T cells in Graves' hyperthyroidism and ophthalmopathy. Germline V gives CDR1 SGHRS, CDR2 YFSETQ. This CDR3 is built from 15 residues. Based on clinical symptoms, serum thyroxine and TRAb, thyroid ultrasound and orbital computed tomography, diagnoses were reached. The TCR beta CDR3 regions underwent amplification using RNA transcripts as the source. First-round RT-PCR targeting the TCR CDR3 was performed with the HTBI primer set. TCRdb fed the multiplex PCR reads into MiXCR, producing one record per CDR3 protein. The profile shows 750,000 to 950,000 distinct CDR3 sequences, over 35% of them singletons.

This clonotype was sampled from a man aged 18 to 29 with Graves' hyperthyroidism. Specimen: blood. The chain carries TRBV5-1 and TRBJ2-7; TRBD1 matches at 12 bases. The CDR3 region is CTSSLGQGAPHEQYF. The CDR3 DNA reads TGCACCAGCAGCTTGGGACAGGGGGCGCCCCACGAGCAGTACTTC.